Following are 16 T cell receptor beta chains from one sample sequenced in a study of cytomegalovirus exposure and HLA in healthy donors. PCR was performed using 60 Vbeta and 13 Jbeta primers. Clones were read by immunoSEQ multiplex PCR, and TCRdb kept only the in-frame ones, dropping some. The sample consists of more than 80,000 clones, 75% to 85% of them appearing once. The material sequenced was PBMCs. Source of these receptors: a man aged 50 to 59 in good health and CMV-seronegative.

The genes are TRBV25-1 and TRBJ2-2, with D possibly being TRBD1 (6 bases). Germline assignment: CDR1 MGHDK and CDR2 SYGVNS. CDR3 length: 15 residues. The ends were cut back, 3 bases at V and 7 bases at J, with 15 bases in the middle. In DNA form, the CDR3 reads TGTGCCAGCAGTGATATTCGACAGGCGCACGGGGAGCTGTTTTTT. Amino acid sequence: CASSDIRQAHGELFF.

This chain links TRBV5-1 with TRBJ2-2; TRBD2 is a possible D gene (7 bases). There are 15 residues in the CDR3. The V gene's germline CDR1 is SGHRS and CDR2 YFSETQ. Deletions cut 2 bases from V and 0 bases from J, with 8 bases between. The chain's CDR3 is CASSLGGANTGELFF. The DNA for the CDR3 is TGCGCCAGCAGCTTAGGGGGGGCGAACACCGGGGAGCTGTTTTTT.

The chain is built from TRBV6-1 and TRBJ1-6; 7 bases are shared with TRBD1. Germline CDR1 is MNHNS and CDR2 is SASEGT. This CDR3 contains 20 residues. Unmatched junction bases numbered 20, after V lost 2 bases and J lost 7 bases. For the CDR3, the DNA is TGTGCCAGCAGTGAATGGGGGACAGAGTTCCCCCAGGGATCAAATTCACCCCTCCACTTT. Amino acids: CASSEWGTEFPQGSNSPLHF.

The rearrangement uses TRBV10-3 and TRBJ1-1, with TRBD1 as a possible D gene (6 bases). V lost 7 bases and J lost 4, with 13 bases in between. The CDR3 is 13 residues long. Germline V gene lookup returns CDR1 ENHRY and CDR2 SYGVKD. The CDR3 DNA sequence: TGTGCCATCAATCAGGGGCGAAGCACTGAAGCTTTCTTT. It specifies CAINQGRSTEAFF.

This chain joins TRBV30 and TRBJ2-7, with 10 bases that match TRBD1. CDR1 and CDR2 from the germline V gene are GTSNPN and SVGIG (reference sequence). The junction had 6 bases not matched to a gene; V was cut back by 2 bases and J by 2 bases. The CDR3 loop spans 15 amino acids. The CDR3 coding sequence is TGTGCCTGGAGTATAACTGGGACAGGGGCCTACGAGCAGTACTTC. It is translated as CAWSITGTGAYEQYF.

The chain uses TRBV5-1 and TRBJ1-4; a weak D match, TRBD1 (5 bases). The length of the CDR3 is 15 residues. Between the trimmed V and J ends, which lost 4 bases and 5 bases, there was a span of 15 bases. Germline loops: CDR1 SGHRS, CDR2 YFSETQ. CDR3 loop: CASSLAGGRNEKLFF. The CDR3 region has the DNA TGCGCCAGCAGCCTTGCTGGGGGGAGGAATGAAAAACTGTTTTTT.

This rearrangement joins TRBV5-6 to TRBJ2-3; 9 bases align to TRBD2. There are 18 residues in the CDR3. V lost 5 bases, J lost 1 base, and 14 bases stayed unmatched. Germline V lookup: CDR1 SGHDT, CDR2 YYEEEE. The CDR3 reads CASRPRGAGGRGTDTQYF. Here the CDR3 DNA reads TGTGCCAGCAGACCTCGGGGGGCGGGGGGGCGCGGCACAGATACGCAGTATTTT.

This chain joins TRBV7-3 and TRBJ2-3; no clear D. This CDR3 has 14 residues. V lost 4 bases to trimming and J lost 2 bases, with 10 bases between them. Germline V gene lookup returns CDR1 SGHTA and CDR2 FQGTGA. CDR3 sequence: CASSSRLNTDTQYF. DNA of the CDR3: TGTGCCAGCAGCTCGAGACTCAACACAGATACGCAGTATTTT.

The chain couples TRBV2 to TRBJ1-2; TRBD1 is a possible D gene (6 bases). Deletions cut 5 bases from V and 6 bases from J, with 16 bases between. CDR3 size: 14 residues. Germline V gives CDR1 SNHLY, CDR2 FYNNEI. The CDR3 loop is CASSRQEVRHGYTF. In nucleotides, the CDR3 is TGTGCCAGCAGTAGACAGGAGGTTCGTCATGGCTACACCTTC.

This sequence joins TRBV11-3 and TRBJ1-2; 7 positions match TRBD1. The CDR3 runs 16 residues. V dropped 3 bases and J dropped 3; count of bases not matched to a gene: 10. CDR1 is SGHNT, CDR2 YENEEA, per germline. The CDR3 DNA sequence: TGTGCCAGCAGCTTGAGTCGGGACAGAAAGGACTATGGCTACACCTTC. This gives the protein CASSLSRDRKDYGYTF.

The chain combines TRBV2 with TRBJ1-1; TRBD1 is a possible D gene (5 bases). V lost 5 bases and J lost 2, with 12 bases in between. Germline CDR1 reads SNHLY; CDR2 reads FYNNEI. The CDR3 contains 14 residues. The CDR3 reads CASSYITGNTEAFF. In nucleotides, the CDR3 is TGTGCCAGCAGTTACATCACAGGAAACACTGAAGCTTTCTTT.

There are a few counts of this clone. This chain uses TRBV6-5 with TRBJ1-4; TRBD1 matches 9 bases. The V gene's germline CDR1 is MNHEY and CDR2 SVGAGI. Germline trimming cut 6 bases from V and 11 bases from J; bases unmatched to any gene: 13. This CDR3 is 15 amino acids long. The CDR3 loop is CASSWDRDDRWKLFF. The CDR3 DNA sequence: TGTGCCAGCAGCTGGGACAGGGATGATCGTTGGAAACTGTTTTTT.

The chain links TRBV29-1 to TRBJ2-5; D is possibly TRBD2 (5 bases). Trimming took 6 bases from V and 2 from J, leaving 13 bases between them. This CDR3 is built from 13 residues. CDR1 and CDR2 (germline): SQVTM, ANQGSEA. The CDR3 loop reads CSVARDYQETQYF. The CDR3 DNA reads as TGCAGCGTCGCCCGGGATTATCAAGAGACCCAGTACTTC. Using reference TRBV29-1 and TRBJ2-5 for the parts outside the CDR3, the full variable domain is SAVISQKPSRDICQRGTSLTIQCQVDSQVTMMFWYRQQPGQSLTLIATANQGSEATYESGFVIDKFPISRPNLTFSTLTVSNMSPEDSSIYLCSVARDYQETQYFGPGTRLLVL.

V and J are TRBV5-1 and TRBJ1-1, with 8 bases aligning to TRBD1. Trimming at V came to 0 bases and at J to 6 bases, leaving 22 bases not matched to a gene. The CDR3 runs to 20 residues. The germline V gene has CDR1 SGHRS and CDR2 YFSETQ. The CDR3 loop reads CASSLGPQPGQGPKSAEAFF. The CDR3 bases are TGCGCCAGCAGCTTGGGCCCCCAACCAGGACAGGGTCCTAAGTCCGCTGAAGCTTTCTTT.

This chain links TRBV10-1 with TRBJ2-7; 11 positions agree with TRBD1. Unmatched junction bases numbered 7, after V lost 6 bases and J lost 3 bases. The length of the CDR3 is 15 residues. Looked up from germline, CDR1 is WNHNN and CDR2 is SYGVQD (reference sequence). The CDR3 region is CASSTGQGAHYEQYF. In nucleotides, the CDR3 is TGCGCCAGCAGCACCGGACAGGGGGCACACTACGAGCAGTACTTC.

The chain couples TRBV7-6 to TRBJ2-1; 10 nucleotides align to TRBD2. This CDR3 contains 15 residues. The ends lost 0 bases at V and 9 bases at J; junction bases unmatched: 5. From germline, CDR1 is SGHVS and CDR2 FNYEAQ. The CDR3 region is CASSLASGGAAEQFF. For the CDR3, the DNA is TGTGCCAGCAGCTTAGCCAGCGGGGGGGCGGCTGAGCAGTTCTTC.